The sequence of this T cell receptor (beta chain) was determined in a study of T cell responses to AZD1222 COVID-19 vaccine. The ends were cut back, 5 bases at V and 7 bases at J, with 14 bases in the middle. The CDR3 is made up of 13 amino acids. CDR1 is SGHAT, CDR2 FQNNGV, per germline. Here immunoSEQ multiplex PCR was the method, and the copy in TCRdb shows in-frame clones only, minus some. Here the sample spans roughly 150,000 clones, 80% to 90% being singletons. The rearrangement uses TRBV11-2 and TRBJ1-2; the D is unclear. This specimen was peripheral blood, taken on day 0 of AZD1222 vaccination. This TCR was sampled from an adult in good health. CDR3 residues: CASSDVWGAGYTF. As DNA, the CDR3 is TGTGCCAGCAGCGACGTCTGGGGAGCTGGCTACACCTTC.